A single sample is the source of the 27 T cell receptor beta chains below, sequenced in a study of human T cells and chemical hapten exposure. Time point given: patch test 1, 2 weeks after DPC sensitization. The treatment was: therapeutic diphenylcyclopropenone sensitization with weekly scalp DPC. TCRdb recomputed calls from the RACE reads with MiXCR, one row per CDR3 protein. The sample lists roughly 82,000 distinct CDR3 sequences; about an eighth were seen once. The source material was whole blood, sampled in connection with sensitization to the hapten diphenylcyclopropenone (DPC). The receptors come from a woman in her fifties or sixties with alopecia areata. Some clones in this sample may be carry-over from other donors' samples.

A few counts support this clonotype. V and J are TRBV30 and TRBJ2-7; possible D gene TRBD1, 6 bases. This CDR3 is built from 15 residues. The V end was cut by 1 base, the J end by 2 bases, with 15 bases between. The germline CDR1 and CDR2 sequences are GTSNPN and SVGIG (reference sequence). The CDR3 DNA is TGTGCCTGGAGTGGCGGCGGACAGAATCCCTACGAGCAGTACTTC. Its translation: CAWSGGGQNPYEQYF.

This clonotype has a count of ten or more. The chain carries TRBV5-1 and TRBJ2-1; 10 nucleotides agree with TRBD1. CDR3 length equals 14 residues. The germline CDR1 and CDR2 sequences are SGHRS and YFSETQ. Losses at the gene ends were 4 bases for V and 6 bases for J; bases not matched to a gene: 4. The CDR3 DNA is TGCGCCAGCAGCATAGGGACAGGGGCCAATGAGCAGTTCTTC. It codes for CASSIGTGANEQFF.

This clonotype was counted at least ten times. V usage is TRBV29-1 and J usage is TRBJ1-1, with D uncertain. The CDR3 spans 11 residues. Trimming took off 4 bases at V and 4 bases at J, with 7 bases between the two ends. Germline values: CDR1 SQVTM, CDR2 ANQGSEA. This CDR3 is CSVVVGTEAFF. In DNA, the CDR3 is TGCAGCGTTGTGGTCGGCACTGAAGCTTTCTTT.

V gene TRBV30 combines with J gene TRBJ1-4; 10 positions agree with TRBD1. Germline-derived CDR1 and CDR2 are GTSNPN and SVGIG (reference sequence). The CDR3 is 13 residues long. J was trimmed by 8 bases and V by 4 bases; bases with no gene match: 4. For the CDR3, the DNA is TGTGCCTGGATGGGGACAGGGGTGGAAAAACTGTTTTTT. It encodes CAWMGTGVEKLFF.

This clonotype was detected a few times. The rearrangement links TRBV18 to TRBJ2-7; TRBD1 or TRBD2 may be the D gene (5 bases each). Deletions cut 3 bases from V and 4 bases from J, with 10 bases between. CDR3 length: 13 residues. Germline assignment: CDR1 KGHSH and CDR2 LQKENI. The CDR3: CASSPGDHYEQYF. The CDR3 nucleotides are TGTGCCAGCTCACCTGGGGACCATTACGAGCAGTACTTC.

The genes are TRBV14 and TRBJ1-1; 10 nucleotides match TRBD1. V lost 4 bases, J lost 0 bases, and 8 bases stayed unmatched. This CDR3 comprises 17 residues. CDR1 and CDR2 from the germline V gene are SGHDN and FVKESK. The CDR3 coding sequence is TGTGCCAGCAGCCTAAAGACAGGGGGCAGGATGAACACTGAAGCTTTCTTT. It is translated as CASSLKTGGRMNTEAFF.

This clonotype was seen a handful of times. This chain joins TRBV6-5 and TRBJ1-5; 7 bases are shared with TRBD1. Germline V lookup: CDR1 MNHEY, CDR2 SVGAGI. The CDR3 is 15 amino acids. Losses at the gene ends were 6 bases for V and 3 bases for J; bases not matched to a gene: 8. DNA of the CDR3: TGTGCCAGCAGCCCGATGGGACAGAACAATCAGCCCCAGCATTTT. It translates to CASSPMGQNNQPQHF.

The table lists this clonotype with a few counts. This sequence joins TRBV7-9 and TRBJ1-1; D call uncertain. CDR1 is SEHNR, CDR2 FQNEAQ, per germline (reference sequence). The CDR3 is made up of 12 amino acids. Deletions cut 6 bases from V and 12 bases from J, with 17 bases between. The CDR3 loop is CASSSNFRVSFF. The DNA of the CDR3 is TGTGCCAGCAGTTCAAATTTTCGTGTGTCTTTCTTT.

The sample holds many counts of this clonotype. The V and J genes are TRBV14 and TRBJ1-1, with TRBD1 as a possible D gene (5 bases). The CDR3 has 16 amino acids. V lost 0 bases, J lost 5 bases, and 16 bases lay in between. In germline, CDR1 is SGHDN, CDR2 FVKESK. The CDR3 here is CASSQDWFVGRTEAFF. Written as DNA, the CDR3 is TGTGCCAGCAGCCAAGATTGGTTCGTGGGGCGGACTGAAGCTTTCTTT.

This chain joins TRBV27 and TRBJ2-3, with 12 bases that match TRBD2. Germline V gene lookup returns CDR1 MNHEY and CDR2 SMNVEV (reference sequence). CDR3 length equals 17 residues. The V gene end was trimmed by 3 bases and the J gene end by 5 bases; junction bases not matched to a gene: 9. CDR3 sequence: CASSFHSSGGAKDTQYF. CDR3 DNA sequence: TGTGCCAGCAGTTTCCATTCTAGCGGGGGGGCGAAAGATACGCAGTATTTT.

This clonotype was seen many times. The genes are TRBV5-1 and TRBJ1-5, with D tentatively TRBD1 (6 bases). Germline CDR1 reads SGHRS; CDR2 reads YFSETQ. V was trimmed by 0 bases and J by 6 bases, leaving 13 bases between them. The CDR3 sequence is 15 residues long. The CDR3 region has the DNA TGCGCCAGCAGCTTGGTTGCGGGGGCGGGTCAGCCCCAGCATTTT. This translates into CASSLVAGAGQPQHF.

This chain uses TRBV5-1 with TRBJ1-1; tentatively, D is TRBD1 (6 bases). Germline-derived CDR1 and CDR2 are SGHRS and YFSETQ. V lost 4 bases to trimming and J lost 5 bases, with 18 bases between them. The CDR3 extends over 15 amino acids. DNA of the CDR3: TGCGCCAGCAGCCTCGGGACATCGTACGGGACTGAAGCTTTCTTT. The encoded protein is CASSLGTSYGTEAFF.

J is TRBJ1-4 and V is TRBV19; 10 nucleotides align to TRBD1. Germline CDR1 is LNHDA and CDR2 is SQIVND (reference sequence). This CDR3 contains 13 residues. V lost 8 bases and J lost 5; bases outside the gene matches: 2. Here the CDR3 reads CASADRGNEKLFF. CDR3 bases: TGTGCCAGTGCGGACAGGGGGAATGAAAAACTGTTTTTT.

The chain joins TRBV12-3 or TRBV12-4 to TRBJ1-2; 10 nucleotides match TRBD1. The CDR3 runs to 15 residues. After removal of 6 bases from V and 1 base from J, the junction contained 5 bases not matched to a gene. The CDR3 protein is CASRGTGVRNYGYTF. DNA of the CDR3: TGTGCCAGCAGGGGGACAGGGGTTCGTAACTATGGCTACACCTTC.

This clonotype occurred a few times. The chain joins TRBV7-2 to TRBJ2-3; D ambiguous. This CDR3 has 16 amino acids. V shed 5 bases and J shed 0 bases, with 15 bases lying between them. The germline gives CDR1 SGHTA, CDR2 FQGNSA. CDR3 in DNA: TGTGCCAGCAGCCCCTCTGCCTTCGGCAGCACAGATACGCAGTATTTT. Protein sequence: CASSPSAFGSTDTQYF.

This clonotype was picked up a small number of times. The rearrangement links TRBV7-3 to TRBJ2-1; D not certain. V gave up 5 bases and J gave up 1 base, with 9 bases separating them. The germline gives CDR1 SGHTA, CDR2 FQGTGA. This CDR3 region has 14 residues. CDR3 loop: CASSPGGSYNEQFF. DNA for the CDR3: TGTGCCAGCAGCCCGGGCGGATCCTACAATGAGCAGTTCTTC.

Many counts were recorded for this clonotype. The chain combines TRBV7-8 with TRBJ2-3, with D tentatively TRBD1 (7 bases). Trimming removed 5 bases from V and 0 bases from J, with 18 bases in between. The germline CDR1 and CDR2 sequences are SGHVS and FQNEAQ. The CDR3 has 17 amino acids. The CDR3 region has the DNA TGTGCCAGCAGCGCCAGTTTGACAGGGACTAGCACAGATACGCAGTATTTT. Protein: CASSASLTGTSTDTQYF.

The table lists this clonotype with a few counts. CDR3 region: CASSRGGDSNQPQHF. CDR3 DNA: TGTGCCAGCAGCCGGGGAGGGGATAGCAATCAGCCCCAGCATTTT. The rearrangement uses TRBV25-1 and TRBJ1-5, with D perhaps TRBD1 (5 bases). The V and J ends lost 6 bases and 0 bases respectively, with 12 bases between them. From germline, CDR1 is MGHDK and CDR2 SYGVNS. The CDR3 has 15 residues.

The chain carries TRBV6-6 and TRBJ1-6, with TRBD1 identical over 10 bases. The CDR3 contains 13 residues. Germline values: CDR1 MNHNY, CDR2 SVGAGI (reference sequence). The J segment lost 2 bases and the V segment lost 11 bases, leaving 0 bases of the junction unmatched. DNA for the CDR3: TGTGCCGGGACAGGGGCCTATAATTCACCCCTCCACTTT. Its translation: CAGTGAYNSPLHF.

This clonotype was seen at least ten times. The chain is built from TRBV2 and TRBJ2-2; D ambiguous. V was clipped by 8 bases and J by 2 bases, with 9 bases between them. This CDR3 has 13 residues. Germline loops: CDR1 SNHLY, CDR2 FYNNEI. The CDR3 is CASDNGNTGELFF. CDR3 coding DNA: TGTGCCAGCGATAATGGAAACACCGGGGAGCTGTTTTTT.

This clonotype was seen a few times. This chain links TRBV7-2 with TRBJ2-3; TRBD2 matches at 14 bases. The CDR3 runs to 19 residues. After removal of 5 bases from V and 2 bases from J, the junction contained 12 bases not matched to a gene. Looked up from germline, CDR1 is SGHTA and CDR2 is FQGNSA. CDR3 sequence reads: CASSPSAAGLAGATDTQYF. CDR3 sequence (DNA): TGTGCCAGCAGCCCTTCCGCCGCGGGACTAGCGGGGGCCACAGATACGCAGTATTTT.

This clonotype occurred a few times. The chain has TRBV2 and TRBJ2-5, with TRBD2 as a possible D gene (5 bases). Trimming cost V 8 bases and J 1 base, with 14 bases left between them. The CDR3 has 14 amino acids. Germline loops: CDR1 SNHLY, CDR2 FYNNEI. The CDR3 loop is CASRAGPGQETQYF. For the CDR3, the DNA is TGTGCCAGCCGTGCGGGTCCCGGCCAAGAGACCCAGTACTTC.

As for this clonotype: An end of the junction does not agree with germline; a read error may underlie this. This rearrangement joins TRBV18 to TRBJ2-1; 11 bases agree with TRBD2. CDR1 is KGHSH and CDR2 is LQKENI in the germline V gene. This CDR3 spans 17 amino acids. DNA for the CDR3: TGTACCAGCTCACCATCTAGCGGGGGGCCCTCCTACAATGAGCAGTTCTTC. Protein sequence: CTSSPSSGGPSYNEQFF.

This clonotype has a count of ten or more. CDR3 residues: CASSSRDRDNYGYTF. The CDR3 DNA reads TGTGCCAGCAGCTCCCGGGACAGGGATAACTATGGCTACACCTTC. The chain joins TRBV7-3 to TRBJ1-2, with 9 bases aligning to TRBD1. The V and J ends lost 4 bases and 1 base, in that order; junction bases with no gene match: 4. The CDR3 sequence is 15 residues long. Per germline, CDR1 SGHTA and CDR2 FQGTGA.

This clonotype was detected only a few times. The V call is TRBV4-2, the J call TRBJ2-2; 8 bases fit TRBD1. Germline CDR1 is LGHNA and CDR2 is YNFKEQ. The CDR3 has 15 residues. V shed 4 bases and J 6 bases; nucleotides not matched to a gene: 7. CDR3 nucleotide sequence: TGTGCCAGCAGCCCCCCAGGACAGGGATCCGGGGAGCTGTTTTTT. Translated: CASSPPGQGSGELFF.

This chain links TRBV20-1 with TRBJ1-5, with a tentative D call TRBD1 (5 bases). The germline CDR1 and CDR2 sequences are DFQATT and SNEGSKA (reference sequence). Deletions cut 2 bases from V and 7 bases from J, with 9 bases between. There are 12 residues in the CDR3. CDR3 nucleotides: TGCAGTGCTAGACTAGGGGACCAGCCCCAGCATTTT. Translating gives CSARLGDQPQHF.

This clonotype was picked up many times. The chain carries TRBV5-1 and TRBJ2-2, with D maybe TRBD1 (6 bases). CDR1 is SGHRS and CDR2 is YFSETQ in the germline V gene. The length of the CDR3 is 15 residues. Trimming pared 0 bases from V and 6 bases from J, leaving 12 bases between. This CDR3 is CASSLDPNRAGELFF. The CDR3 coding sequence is TGCGCCAGCAGCTTGGACCCAAACAGGGCCGGGGAGCTGTTTTTT.